Below, one TCR beta chain is given with its context. Its antigen is unknown. There are no base qualities to consult, and no much larger clone falls within one base. This sample is drawn from a study of low-dose radiotherapy and immunotherapy resistance in tumors (dated by TCRdb to between 2021 and 2024). Context from the whole study: Patients in Cohort 1 were given 0.5 Gy per fraction every 2 weeks, and the prescribed total PTV dose was 6.5 Gy. Cohort 2 received 1 Gy per fraction every two weeks, with a total of 13 Gy over 26 weeks. Nivolumab and ipilimumab were both given intravenously, with nivolumab at a 240 mg flat dose every two weeks and ipilimumab at 1 mg/kg every six weeks. Cyclophosphamide 200 mg/m2 was administered intravenously every two weeks, one day before each radiation and immunotherapy administration. Starting on cycle 1 day 1, patients took 300 mg of aspirin by mouth once daily for four cycles. Randomization of trial participants into treatment groups was not performed. The translational analysis covered eight patients: three from the first dose cohort and the first five from the second dose cohort.

To make first-strand cDNA, Superscript III was used along with a set of TRAV- and TRBV-specific primers so that both the TCRalpha and TCRbeta chains were covered. TCRs were amplified with Phusion for around 20 PCR cycles using a constant-region primer together with the adapter attached to the V primers. Amplification of the isolated mRNA was done with the MessageAmp II aRNA Amplification Kit, which involved a roughly 15-hour in vitro transcription at 37 degrees C. The Dynabeads mRNA DIRECT Purification Kit was used to isolate the mRNA for TCR sequencing. Indexed Illumina adapters were added in a second approximately 25-cycle Phusion PCR, and the resulting products were purified with AMPure XP beads. An Illumina MiniSeq instrument was used to deep-sequence the TCRalpha and TCRbeta libraries. In the authors' own workflow: Using custom Perl scripts, TCR sequences encoding the same protein were pooled, out-of-frame sequences were removed, and the abundance of each clonotype was computed. TCR sequences supported by only a single read were excluded from analysis. Among the metrics used to describe the repertoires were Shannon entropy, Gini index, clonality, richness, and the frequency of TCRs shared between repertoires. The public reads were run again by TCRdb, first through fastp at Q25 and then through MiXCR, and only productive beta chains were kept. Entries that share a CDR3 protein sequence are merged under the most common genes and DNA. The V and J calls follow TCRdb's processing rather than the paper's. In all, the sample holds some 88,000 distinct CDR3 sequences, and more than 8% of those were seen once. Around 1% of the sample lies in the top ten.

In the germline V gene, CDR1 corresponds to SGHVS and CDR2 to FNYEAQ. The V end loses 4 bases and the J end loses 6 bases, and a stretch of 12 bases separates them. The CDR3 has 13 amino acids, counting the end cysteine and phenylalanine. Only the CDR3 portion is preserved as DNA: 39 bases, with reading frame beginning at the first base. In the paper's terms, the time point label means: before trial treatment. Donors were enrolled in RACIN, a single-arm phase I dose-escalation trial combining nivolumab, ipilimumab, aspirin, low-dose cyclophosphamide and low-dose radiotherapy. Patients with advanced, TIL-negative solid tumors were considered eligible.

This chain joins TRBV7-6 to TRBJ1-2, with the D gene call left open. This receptor was taken from a male donor with prostate cancer. This specimen was PBMCs, taken before treatment. The CDR3 in this case is CASSSFVGNGYTF. Read as DNA, the sequence is TGTGCCAGCAGCTCGTTTGTGGGGAATGGCTACACCTTC.